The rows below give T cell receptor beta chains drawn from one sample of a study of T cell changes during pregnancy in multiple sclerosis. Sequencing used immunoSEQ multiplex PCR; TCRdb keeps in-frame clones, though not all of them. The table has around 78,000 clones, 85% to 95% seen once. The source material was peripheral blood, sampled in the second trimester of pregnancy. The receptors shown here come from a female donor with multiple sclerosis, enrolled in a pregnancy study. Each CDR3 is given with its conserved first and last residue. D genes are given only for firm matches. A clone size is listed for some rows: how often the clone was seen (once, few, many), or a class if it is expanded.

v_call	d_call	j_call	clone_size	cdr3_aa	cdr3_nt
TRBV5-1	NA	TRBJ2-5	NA	CASSTDSVRETQYF	TGCGCCAGCAGCACGGATAGCGTTAGGGAGACCCAGTACTTC
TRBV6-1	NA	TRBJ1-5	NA	CASSEISTSNQPQHF	TGTGCCAGCAGTGAAATTTCTACCAGCAATCAGCCCCAGCATTTT
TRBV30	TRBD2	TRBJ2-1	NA	CAWSESGSSYNEQFF	TGTGCCTGGAGTGAAAGCGGGAGCTCCTACAATGAGCAGTTCTTC
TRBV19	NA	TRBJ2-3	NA	CASSIGRVSTDTQYF	TGTGCCAGTAGTATAGGTCGGGTGAGCACAGATACGCAGTATTTT
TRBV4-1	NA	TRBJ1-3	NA	CASSQGLRGSPSGNTIYF	TGCGCCAGCAGCCAAGGACTCAGGGGCTCCCCCTCTGGAAACACCATATATTTT
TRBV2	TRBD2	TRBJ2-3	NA	CASSARAGGTYLTREDTQYF	TGTGCCAGCAGTGCACGAGCGGGGGGGACTTATTTGACTCGTGAAGATACGCAGTATTTT
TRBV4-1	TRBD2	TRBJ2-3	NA	CASSLLADEEDTQYF	TGCGCCAGCAGCCTCCTAGCGGACGAAGAAGATACGCAGTATTTT
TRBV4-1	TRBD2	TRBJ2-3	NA	CASSQAGGGGARTDTQYF	TGCGCCAGCAGCCAAGCGGGAGGCGGGGGGGCACGCACAGATACGCAGTATTTT
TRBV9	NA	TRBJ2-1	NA	CASSAVTTSNNEQFF	TGTGCCAGCAGCGCCGTGACGACTTCTAACAATGAGCAGTTCTTC
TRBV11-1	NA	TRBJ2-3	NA	CASSGDRLPTDTQYF	TGTGCCAGCAGCGGCGACAGGCTCCCCACAGATACGCAGTATTTT
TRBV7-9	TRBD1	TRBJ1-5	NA	CASSGDSRNQPQHF	TGTGCCAGCAGCGGGGACAGCCGCAATCAGCCCCAGCATTTT
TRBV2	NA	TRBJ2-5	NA	CASRLGWEETQYF	TGTGCCAGCAGATTGGGCTGGGAAGAGACCCAGTACTTC
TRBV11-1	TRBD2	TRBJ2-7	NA	CASTGTSESWQYF	TGTGCCAGCACCGGGACTAGCGAGAGTTGGCAGTACTTC
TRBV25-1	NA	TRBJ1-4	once	CASSEFGGSDEKLFF	TGTGCCAGCAGTGAATTCGGGGGTTCAGATGAAAAACTGTTTTTT
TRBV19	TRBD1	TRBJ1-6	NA	CASSIVPPSRGQGSPLHF	TGTGCCAGTAGTATTGTCCCCCCCTCCAGGGGGCAAGGATCACCCCTCCACTTT
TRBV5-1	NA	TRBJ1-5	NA	CASSPEGGSNQPQHF	TGCGCCAGCAGCCCGGAGGGAGGTAGCAATCAGCCCCAGCATTTT
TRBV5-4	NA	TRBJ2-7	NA	CASSIRGGVAPEQYF	TGTGCCAGCAGCATACGAGGGGGAGTAGCTCCCGAGCAGTACTTC
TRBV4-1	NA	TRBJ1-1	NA	CASSHGSRNSIEAFF	TGCGCCAGCAGCCACGGGTCCCGAAACTCTATTGAAGCTTTCTTT